This TCR beta chain was obtained from a study of human T cells and chemical hapten exposure. Stated time point: patch test 2, 6 weeks after DPC sensitization. Indicated treatment: therapeutic diphenylcyclopropenone sensitization with weekly scalp DPC. This CDR3 has 15 amino acids. The J segment lost 1 base and the V segment lost 4 bases, leaving 5 bases of the junction unmatched. Germline V lookup: CDR1 SNHLY, CDR2 FYNNEI. Each CDR3 protein is one row after TCRdb ran MiXCR on the RACE reads. The repertoire holds approximately 97,000 distinct CDR3 sequences, with about an eighth as singletons. This TCR came from a woman in her thirties or forties with alopecia areata. Some clones in this sample may be carry-over from other donors' samples. The J gene is TRBJ2-5, the V gene TRBV2; 8 nucleotides align to TRBD2. The sequences come from whole blood, collected in connection with sensitization to the hapten diphenylcyclopropenone (DPC). The CDR3: CASSAGRGAQETQYF. As DNA, the CDR3 is TGTGCCAGCAGTGCTGGGCGGGGGGCCCAAGAGACCCAGTACTTC.